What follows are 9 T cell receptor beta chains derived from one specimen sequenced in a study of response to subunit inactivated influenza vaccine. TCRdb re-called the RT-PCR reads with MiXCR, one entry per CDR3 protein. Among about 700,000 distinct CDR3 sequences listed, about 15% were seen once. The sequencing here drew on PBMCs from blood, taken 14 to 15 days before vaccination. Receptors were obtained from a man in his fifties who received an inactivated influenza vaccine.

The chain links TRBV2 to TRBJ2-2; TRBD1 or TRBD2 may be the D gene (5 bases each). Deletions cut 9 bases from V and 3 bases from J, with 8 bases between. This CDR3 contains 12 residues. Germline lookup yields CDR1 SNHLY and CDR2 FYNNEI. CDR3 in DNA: TGTGCCAGGGGGGTGGACACCGGGGAGCTGTTTTTT. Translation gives CARGVDTGELFF.

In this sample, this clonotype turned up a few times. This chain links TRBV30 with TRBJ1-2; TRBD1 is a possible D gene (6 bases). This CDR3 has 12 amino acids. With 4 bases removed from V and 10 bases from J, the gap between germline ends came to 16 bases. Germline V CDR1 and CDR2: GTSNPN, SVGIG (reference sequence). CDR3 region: CAWTWGADVYTF. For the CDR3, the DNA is TGTGCCTGGACCTGGGGGGCCGATGTCTACACCTTC.

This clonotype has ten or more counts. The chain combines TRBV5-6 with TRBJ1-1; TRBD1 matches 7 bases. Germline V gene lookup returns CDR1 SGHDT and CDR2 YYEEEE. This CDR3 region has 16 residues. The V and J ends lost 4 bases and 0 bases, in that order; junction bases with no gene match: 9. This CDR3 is CASSRRTGLMNTEAFF. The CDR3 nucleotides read TGTGCCAGCAGCCGTAGGACAGGCTTGATGAACACTGAAGCTTTCTTT.

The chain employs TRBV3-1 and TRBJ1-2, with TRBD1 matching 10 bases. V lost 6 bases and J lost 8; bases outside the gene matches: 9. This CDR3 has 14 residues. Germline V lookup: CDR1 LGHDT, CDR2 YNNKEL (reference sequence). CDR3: CASRNWDRGEGYTF. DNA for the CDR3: TGTGCCAGCAGAAACTGGGACAGGGGAGAGGGCTACACCTTC.

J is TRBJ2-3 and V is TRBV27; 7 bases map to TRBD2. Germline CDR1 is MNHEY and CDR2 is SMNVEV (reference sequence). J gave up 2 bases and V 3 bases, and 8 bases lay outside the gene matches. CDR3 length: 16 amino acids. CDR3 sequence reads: CASSFVPGRDTDTQYF. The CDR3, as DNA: TGTGCCAGCAGTTTTGTTCCGGGGAGGGACACAGATACGCAGTATTTT.

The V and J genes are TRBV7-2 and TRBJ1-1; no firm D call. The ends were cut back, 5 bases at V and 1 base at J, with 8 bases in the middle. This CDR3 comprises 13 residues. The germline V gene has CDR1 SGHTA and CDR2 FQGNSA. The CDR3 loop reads CASSTKRNTEAFF. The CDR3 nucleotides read TGTGCCAGCAGCACGAAGAGGAACACTGAAGCTTTCTTT.

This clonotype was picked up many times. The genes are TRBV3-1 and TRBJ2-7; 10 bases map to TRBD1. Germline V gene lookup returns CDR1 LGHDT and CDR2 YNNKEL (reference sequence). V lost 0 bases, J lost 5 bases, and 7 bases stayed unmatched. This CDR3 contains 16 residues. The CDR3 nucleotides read TGTGCCAGCAGCCAAGATTACGGGACAGGGGTGAACGAGCAGTACTTC. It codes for CASSQDYGTGVNEQYF.

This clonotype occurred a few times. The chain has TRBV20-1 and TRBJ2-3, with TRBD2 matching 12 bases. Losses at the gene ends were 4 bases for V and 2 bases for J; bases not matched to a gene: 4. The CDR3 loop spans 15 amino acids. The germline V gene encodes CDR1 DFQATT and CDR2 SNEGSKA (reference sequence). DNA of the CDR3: TGCAGTGCTACCGGGACTAGCGGGCTCACAGATACGCAGTATTTT. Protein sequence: CSATGTSGLTDTQYF.

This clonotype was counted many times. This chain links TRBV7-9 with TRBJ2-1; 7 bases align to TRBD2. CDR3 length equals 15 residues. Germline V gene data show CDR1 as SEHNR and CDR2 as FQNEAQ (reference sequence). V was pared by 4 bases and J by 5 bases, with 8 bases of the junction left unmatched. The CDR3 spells CASSSGTNFDNEQFF. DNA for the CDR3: TGTGCCAGCAGCTCCGGGACTAATTTTGACAATGAGCAGTTCTTC.